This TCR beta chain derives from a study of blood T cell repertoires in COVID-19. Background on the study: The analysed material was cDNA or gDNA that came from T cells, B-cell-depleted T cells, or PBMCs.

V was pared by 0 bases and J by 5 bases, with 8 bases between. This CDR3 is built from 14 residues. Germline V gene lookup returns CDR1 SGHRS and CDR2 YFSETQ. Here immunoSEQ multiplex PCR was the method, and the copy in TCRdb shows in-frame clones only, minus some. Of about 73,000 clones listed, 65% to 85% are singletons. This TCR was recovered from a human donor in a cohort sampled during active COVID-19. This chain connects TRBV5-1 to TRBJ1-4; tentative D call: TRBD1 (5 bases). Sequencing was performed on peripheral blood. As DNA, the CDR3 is TGCGCCAGCAGCTTGGGACAGAAGAATGAAAAACTGTTTTTT. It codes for CASSLGQKNEKLFF.